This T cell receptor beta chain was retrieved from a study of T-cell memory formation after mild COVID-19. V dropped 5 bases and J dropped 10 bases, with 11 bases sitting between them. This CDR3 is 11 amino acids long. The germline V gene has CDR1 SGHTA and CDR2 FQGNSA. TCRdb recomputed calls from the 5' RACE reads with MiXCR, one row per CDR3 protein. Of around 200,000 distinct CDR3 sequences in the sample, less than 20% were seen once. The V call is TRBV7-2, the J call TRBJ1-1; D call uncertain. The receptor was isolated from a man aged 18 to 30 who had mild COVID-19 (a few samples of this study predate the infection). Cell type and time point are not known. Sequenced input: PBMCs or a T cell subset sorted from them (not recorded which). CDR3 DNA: TGTGCCAGCAGCCTACTACGGGTAGCTTTCTTT. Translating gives CASSLLRVAFF.